The following is a TCR beta chain sequence with its context. The antigen is not known. TCRdb redid the calling of the reads with MiXCR, one entry per CDR3 protein. The table shows 900,000 to 950,000 distinct CDR3 sequences, with less than 35% occurring only once. The source of the sample is a study of T cell repertoires in cytomegalovirus infection. Overall study: Through public TCR beta signatures, both CMV infection and matching HLA type were indicated.

Germline assignment: CDR1 SGDLS and CDR2 YYNGEE. The CDR3 spans 16 residues. The junction had 6 bases not matched to a gene; V was cut back by 3 bases and J by 6 bases. This chain connects TRBV9 to TRBJ2-2; TRBD2 agrees at 12 bases. This sequence originates from a human donor in good health (CMV status not recorded). Some clones in this sample may be carry-over from other donors' samples. This material consisted of cultured CD8+ T cells from PBMCs, taken from culture after CMV antigen stimulation. DNA of the CDR3: TGTGCCAGCAGCGATTCTAGCGGGGGGGCCGCCGGGGAGCTGTTTTTT. Translated: CASSDSSGGAAGELFF.